This T cell receptor (beta chain) was retrieved from a study of blood T cells in healthy people across ages. Germline-derived CDR1 and CDR2 are ENHRY and SYGVKD. V was clipped by 8 bases and J by 7 bases; unmatched bases: 11. The CDR3 has 13 amino acids. Using a J-beta primer mix together with a sample-barcoded 5' primer, a second PCR was run for about 7 to 12 cycles. All samples yielded 3 million or more CDR3-containing paired-end reads. Via MiXCR, TCRdb re-called the 5' RACE reads, giving one row per CDR3 protein. The data show 1.5 million to 2 million distinct CDR3 sequences, about 28% seen once. Only a few counts were recorded for this clonotype.

Material: blood. The TCR originated in a woman between 25 and 40 years old in good health. The chain uses TRBV10-3 and TRBJ2-7, with 7 bases aligning to TRBD1. CDR3 loop: CAIRDSLRREQYF. The CDR3 coding sequence is TGTGCCATCCGGGACAGCTTACGTCGGGAGCAGTACTTC.